This T cell receptor (beta chain) was sequenced in a study of cytomegalovirus exposure and HLA in healthy donors. Study outcomes and limitations: The HLA-A and HLA-B alleles of most subjects were reportedly predicted accurately from TCR beta sequences. When analyzed later, the rates of TCR association showed variation by HLA locus, with DRB1 the most and HLA-C the fewest.

Amplification used 60 Vbeta primers and 13 Jbeta primers. In the original analysis: Tens of millions of unique TCR beta chains, around 11 million of them shared, were counted by a later analysis. Repertoires were generated with immunoSEQ multiplex PCR, while TCRdb's copy carries only in-frame clones and drops some. V and J calls and clone size are copied from that table; D and trimming were computed from the DNA. Seen here are 150,000 to 200,000 clones, 80% observed once, and the top ten hold almost 7%. The CDR3 loop spans 14 amino acids. V lost 1 base and J lost 2, with 8 bases in between. Per the germline V gene, CDR1 is LNHDA and CDR2 is SQIVND (reference sequence). This clone was seen just once. The antigen remains unidentified.

This TCR was recovered from a man aged 30 to 45 in good health and CMV-seropositive. The sequencing input was PBMCs. The chain combines TRBV19 with TRBJ1-1; no clear D. CDR3 in amino acids: CASSIATSNTEAFF. The CDR3 DNA reads TGTGCCAGTAGTATAGCAACAAGTAACACTGAAGCTTTCTTT.